The subject of this entry is one T cell receptor beta chain. Antigen unknown. The data belong to a study of long-term antiretroviral therapy in people with HIV. Germline CDR1 SGHAT, CDR2 FQNNGV. The CDR3 totals 12 residues. V lost 4 bases and J 7 bases, leaving 10 bases between the germline ends. Sequencing relied on immunoSEQ assay v3.0, run at survey level. Only in-frame clones appear in the TCRdb table, and some are missing; sequencing was by immunoSEQ multiplex PCR. This sample has roughly 15,000 clones, with 91% found just once. Study conclusions and caveats: The repertoire was dominated at all time points by clones expanded before ART.

The sequence was collected from a middle-aged woman with HIV. The V gene is TRBV11-2, the J gene TRBJ1-2; D not certain. Sequences were derived from unsorted PBMCs, sampled 0.6 years after starting antiretroviral therapy. The CDR3: CASSSHQPGYTF. CDR3 DNA sequence: TGTGCCAGCAGCTCCCATCAGCCTGGCTACACCTTC.